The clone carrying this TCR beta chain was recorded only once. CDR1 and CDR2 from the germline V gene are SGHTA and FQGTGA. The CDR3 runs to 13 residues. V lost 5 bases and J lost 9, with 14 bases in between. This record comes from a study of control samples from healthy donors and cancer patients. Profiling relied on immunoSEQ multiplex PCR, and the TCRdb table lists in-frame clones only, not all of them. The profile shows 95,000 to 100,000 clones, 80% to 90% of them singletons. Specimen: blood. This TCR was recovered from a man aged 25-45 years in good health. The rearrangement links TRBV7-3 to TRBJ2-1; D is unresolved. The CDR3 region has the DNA TGTGCCAGCAGCCACTTCGGTCTTGGTGAGCAGTTCTTC. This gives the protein CASSHFGLGEQFF.